Below are 10 T cell receptor beta chains sequenced from a single sample in a study of blood T cell repertoires in COVID-19 (dated by TCRdb to 2018 to 2021). Receptor libraries were prepared by the immunoSEQ multiplex PCR assay. The immuneACCESS repertoire file appears here via TCRdb, limited to in-frame rearrangements. These files lack a portion of the clones; in checked studies, under half of the deficit traces to unresolved V genes, and the cause of the others is not known. This sample is represented by tens of thousands of clones; over 75% of them were singletons. The ten largest clones take up over 12% of the sample. What was sequenced was peripheral blood. Receptor source: a human donor in a cohort sampled during active COVID-19.

The chain employs TRBV7-2 and TRBJ2-1, with a weak D call TRBD1 (6 bases). CDR1 is SGHTA, CDR2 FQGNSA, per germline. V lost 5 bases and J lost 0, with 17 bases in between. The CDR3 sequence is 17 residues long. The CDR3 DNA reads TGTGCCAGCAGCCCGACCGGGACACGATACTCCTACAATGAGCAGTTCTTC. Its protein product is CASSPTGTRYSYNEQFF.

This chain links TRBV11-2 with TRBJ2-4; possible D gene TRBD2, 5 bases. Trimming cost V 5 bases and J 3 bases, with 20 bases left between them. The CDR3 is 17 amino acids. Germline CDR1 is SGHAT and CDR2 is FQNNGV. The CDR3 DNA follows: TGTGCCAGCAGCGGCGGAGGTTGGGTAGTTGGCAAAAACATTCAGTACTTC. Residues: CASSGGGWVVGKNIQYF.

As DNA, the CDR3 is TGTGCCAGCAGCTTTTCAGGGTATCGGACTGAAGCTTTCTTT. Translated, it gives CASSFSGYRTEAFF. The chain couples TRBV5-5 to TRBJ1-1, with D perhaps matching TRBD1 (5 bases). CDR3 length: 14 residues. The ends were cut back, 2 bases at V and 5 bases at J, with 13 bases in the middle. CDR1 SGHKS and CDR2 YYEKEE come from the germline V gene (reference sequence).

CDR3 amino acids: CASSLGGAGEGGYEQFF. CDR3 DNA sequence: TGTGCCAGCAGCTTAGGAGGGGCGGGAGAAGGGGGATATGAGCAGTTCTTC. This rearrangement joins TRBV11-3 to TRBJ2-1, with D possibly TRBD2 on 7 matching bases. The V end was cut by 1 base, the J end by 8 bases, with 21 bases between. Germline-derived CDR1 and CDR2 are SGHNT and YENEEA. CDR3 length: 17 amino acids.

This chain joins TRBV6-5 and TRBJ2-7; D ambiguous. V lost 4 bases and J 1 base, leaving 8 bases between the germline ends. This CDR3 spans 13 amino acids. CDR1 is MNHEY, CDR2 SVGAGI, per germline. CDR3 nucleotide sequence: TGTGCCAGCAGTTCTCTTACTTCCTACGAGCAGTACTTC. Its translation: CASSSLTSYEQYF.

The rearrangement links TRBV4-1 to TRBJ2-1; D is possibly TRBD2 (5 bases). V was cut by 4 bases and J by 4 bases, with 11 bases left in between. The CDR3 sequence is 14 residues long. Germline V gene sequence: CDR1 MGHRA, CDR2 YSYEKL. In nucleotides, the CDR3 is TGCGCCAGCAGCCCACTAGGGAGTTACAATGAGCAGTTCTTC. Its translation: CASSPLGSYNEQFF.

This clone was recorded once. This chain connects TRBV7-2 to TRBJ2-5; unclear D gene. Trimming took 5 bases from V and 2 from J, leaving 9 bases between them. Per the germline V gene, CDR1 is SGHTA and CDR2 is FQGNSA. The CDR3 extends over 13 amino acids. The CDR3 DNA follows: TGTGCCAGCAGCCGGTTTTCTCAAGAGACCCAGTACTTC. Translated, it gives CASSRFSQETQYF.

The chain joins TRBV28 to TRBJ2-7, with 8 bases identical to TRBD1. The V gene's germline CDR1 is MDHEN and CDR2 SYDVKM. The trim removed 4 bases at V and 3 bases at J, leaving 8 bases unmatched. The CDR3 is made up of 15 amino acids. CDR3 protein: CASSSATGANYEQYF. CDR3 DNA sequence: TGTGCCAGCAGTTCCGCGACAGGGGCTAACTACGAGCAGTACTTC.

This chain links TRBV5-1 with TRBJ2-2; D may be TRBD1 (6 bases). Germline V lookup: CDR1 SGHRS, CDR2 YFSETQ. Trimming pared 0 bases from V and 6 bases from J, leaving 18 bases between. The CDR3 is made up of 17 amino acids. The CDR3 sequence is CASSLAGTGSLSGELFF. The CDR3 DNA reads as TGCGCCAGCAGCTTGGCCGGTACAGGGTCTCTTTCCGGGGAGCTGTTTTTT.

This clone was picked up a small number of times. V and J are TRBV10-1 and TRBJ2-7, with D tentatively TRBD2 (6 bases). Germline values: CDR1 WNHNN, CDR2 SYGVQD (reference sequence). CDR3 length: 13 residues. The V end lost 5 bases, the J end lost 7 bases, and 15 bases lay between the germline ends. The CDR3 reads CASSTDTGGEQYF. The CDR3 nucleotides are TGCGCCAGCAGTACAGATACAGGAGGGGAGCAGTACTTC.